This T cell receptor beta chain derives from a study of control samples from healthy donors and cancer patients. CDR1 SGHTA and CDR2 FQGNSA come from the germline V gene. V was shortened by 5 bases and J by 5 bases, with 10 bases between the two germline ends. The CDR3 has 12 residues. Measured with immunoSEQ multiplex PCR; TCRdb has only the in-frame clones, and not every one. Of around 99,000 clones listed, 75% to 90% are singletons. The sequence derives from a woman between 50 and 59 years old in good health. Sequenced material: blood. This chain joins TRBV7-2 and TRBJ2-7; D gene uncertain. CDR3 sequence (DNA): TGTGCCAGCAGCCGCGACTTTAACGAGCAGTACTTC. Translation: CASSRDFNEQYF.